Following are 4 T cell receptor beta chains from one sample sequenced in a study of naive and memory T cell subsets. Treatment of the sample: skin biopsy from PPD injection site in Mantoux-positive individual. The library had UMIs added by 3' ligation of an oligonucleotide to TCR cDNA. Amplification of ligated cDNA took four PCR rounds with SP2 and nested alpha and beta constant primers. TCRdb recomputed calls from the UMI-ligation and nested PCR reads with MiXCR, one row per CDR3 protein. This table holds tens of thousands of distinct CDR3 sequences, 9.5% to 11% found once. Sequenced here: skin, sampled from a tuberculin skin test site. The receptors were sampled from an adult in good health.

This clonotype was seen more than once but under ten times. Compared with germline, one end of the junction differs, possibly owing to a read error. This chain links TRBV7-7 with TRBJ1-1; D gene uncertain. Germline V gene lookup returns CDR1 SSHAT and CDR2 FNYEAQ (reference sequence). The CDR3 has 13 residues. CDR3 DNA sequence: TGTGCTAGCAGCCCGAGCCTGAACACTGAAGCTTTCTTT. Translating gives CASSPSLNTEAFF.

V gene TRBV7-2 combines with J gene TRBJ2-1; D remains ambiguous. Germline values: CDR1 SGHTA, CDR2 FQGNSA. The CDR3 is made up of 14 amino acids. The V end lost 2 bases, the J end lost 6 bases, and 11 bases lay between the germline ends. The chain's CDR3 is CASSLRYDANEQFF. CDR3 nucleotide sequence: TGTGCCAGCAGCTTAAGGTACGATGCCAATGAGCAGTTCTTC.

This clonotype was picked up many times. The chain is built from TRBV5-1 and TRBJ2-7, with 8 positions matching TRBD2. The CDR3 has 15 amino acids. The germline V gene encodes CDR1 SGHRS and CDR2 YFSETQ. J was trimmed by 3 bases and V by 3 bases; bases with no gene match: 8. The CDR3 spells CASSSLSGSHYEQYF. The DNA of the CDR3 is TGCGCCAGCAGCTCACTCAGCGGGAGCCACTACGAGCAGTACTTC.

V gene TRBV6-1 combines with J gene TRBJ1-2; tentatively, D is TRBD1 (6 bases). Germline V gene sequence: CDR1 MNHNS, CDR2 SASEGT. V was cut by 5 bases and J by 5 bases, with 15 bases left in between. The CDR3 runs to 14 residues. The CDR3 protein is CASSSPDRTYGYTF. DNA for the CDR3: TGTGCCAGCAGTTCGCCCGACAGGACATATGGCTACACCTTC.